A selection of T cell receptor beta chains follows, all from one sample in a study of T cells in Graves' hyperthyroidism and ophthalmopathy. TCRdb fed the multiplex PCR reads into MiXCR, producing one record per CDR3 protein. The data contain about 520,000 distinct CDR3 sequences, around 21% of them seen just once; the ten biggest clones take up about 25%. The sample was blood. The source of these receptors is a man aged 18 to 29 with Graves' hyperthyroidism. Both conserved end residues are part of each CDR3. Not all rows give a size; the values are once, few, many and, for expanded clones, a class.

j_call	v_call	clone_size	cdr3_aa
TRBJ1-2	TRBV5-4	many	CASSLEGGTYSNYGYTF
TRBJ2-7	TRBV19	few	CASSMLGYEQYF
TRBJ1-5	TRBV6-2/TRBV6-3	many	CASSPFGDASNQPQHF
TRBJ2-7	TRBV7-9	-	CASAQGLAHYEQYF
TRBJ2-5	TRBV13	many	CASSLAGPETQYF
TRBJ2-5	TRBV6-5	-	CASSYSGTLETQYF
TRBJ2-3	TRBV6-1	many	CASTFGPQADTQYF
TRBJ1-5	TRBV28	-	CASTKSRDRARGQPQHF
TRBJ1-1	TRBV30	few	CAWIHPGQVITEAFF
TRBJ2-6	TRBV6-1	many	CASRTWVSSGANVLTF
TRBJ1-1	TRBV2	many	CASRSNRGGTEAFF
TRBJ1-5	TRBV12-3/TRBV12-4	many	CASRVGSGPQHF
TRBJ1-2	TRBV29-1	many	CSVATKGREANYGYTF
TRBJ1-1	TRBV9	many	CASSAGVINTEAFF
TRBJ1-1	TRBV6-1	many	CASARRDINTEAFF
TRBJ2-5	TRBV20-1	-	CSATPETDLQETQYF
TRBJ1-2	TRBV2	many	CASSGQTGNYGYTF
TRBJ2-2	TRBV30	-	CAWTGSNTGELFF
TRBJ1-1	TRBV5-1	many	CASGRTPSFMNTEAFF
TRBJ1-2	TRBV12-3/TRBV12-4	many	CASSSAPLVPTLYGYTF
TRBJ1-5	TRBV7-9	many	CASSYGTTNQPQHF
TRBJ1-5	TRBV28	many	CASSKGQTPPNQPQHF
TRBJ1-5	TRBV7-8	many	CASSVSVGPQHF
TRBJ1-5	TRBV5-8	many	CASSLHGGTNQPQHF
TRBJ2-5	TRBV3-1	few	CASSHNRGRETQYF
TRBJ2-5	TRBV11-2	many	CASTLRGRLFGETQYF
TRBJ2-7	TRBV28	-	CASSTTSGIPYEQYF
TRBJ2-2	TRBV28	many	CASYPGDFTGELFF
TRBJ2-7	TRBV12-3/TRBV12-4	many	CASSGQGFSYEQYF
TRBJ2-7	TRBV7-9	many	CASSATSGGAYEQYF
TRBJ1-1	TRBV5-6	many	CASSKPAENTEAFF
TRBJ2-7	TRBV2	few	CASRGRARFYEQYF
TRBJ2-5	TRBV28	few	CASSPPGQKETQYF
TRBJ2-5	TRBV7-8	many	CASSSRGAGVVETQYF
TRBJ1-1	TRBV28	-	CASSYGTVATGGTEAFF
TRBJ1-1	TRBV5-1	many	CASSFTGTPNTEAFF
TRBJ1-1	TRBV6-2/TRBV6-3	-	CASSYSARTLNTEAFF
TRBJ2-7	TRBV19	-	CASSTPGQGISYEQYF
TRBJ1-2	TRBV9	many	CASSVDVEEPYGYTF
TRBJ1-2	TRBV6-5	many	CASSPYPGVDYGYTF
TRBJ1-1	TRBV10-3	-	CATQTGGLNTEAFF
TRBJ1-2	TRBV12-3/TRBV12-4	many	CASSPPGRTRYTF
TRBJ2-7	TRBV20-1	-	CSVNSQGFGSYEQYF
TRBJ2-5	TRBV11-1	-	CASSRTAFQNSEGTQYF
TRBJ2-7	TRBV19	-	CASRGYGTGTTREQYF
TRBJ1-2	TRBV7-2	many	CASSFGQLGYGYTF
TRBJ2-7	TRBV20-1	-	CSARSQFSYEQYF
TRBJ1-1	TRBV6-5	many	CASSYSAGGNTEAFF
TRBJ2-1	TRBV20-1	-	CSPGLAGGFNEQFF
TRBJ2-5	TRBV7-6	many	CASSLDRRRETQYF
TRBJ1-5	TRBV5-1	few	CASSLGIPGQPQHF
TRBJ1-1	TRBV5-1	many	CASSSTAQGTEAFF
TRBJ1-2	TRBV3-1	-	CASSQDLGGYGYTF
TRBJ1-2	TRBV15	many	CATSRETYGYTF
TRBJ1-5	TRBV6-1	many	CASSESKGRSNQPQHF
TRBJ1-5	TRBV12-3/TRBV12-4	few	CASSRAGTGYWGNQPQHF
TRBJ2-2	TRBV12-3/TRBV12-4	many	CASSLESLARISGELFF
TRBJ1-3	TRBV11-3	many	CASRADGGTGNTIYF
TRBJ1-1	TRBV12-3/TRBV12-4	many	CASSWAGGTEAFF